This T cell receptor (beta chain) came from a study of shared clonotypes between healthy human individuals (dated by TCRdb to 2019 to 2021). Regarding the study in general: A couple of women and a few men aged 18 to 49 years were included in the cohort. Per donor, three plates each were used for CD4 naive and CD4 memory, two for CD8 naive, and one for CD8 memory. To estimate repertoire size and how much clonotypes are shared between individuals, the study performed deep sequencing of blood TCR repertoires from a handful of healthy adults. Libraries were prepared and TCR repertoires were sequenced by different laboratories using diverse techniques, in order to increase sequencing depth and limit assay-specific biases. Each donor's leukapheresis produced roughly between about 0.8 and 10 billion PBMCs.

Overall study results and their limits: Even with the large sequencing depth, rarefaction of the sorted-subset datasets indicated that sequencing was incomplete. Naive subsets generally had larger estimated clonotype richness than memory subsets. Clonotypes shared by all four sorted-subset donors showed higher generation probabilities than non-shared clonotypes. Because the study included only a small number of donors, the genetic and exposure-history diversity represented was limited. Roughly 5.2% of naive CD4, roughly 3.5% of naive CD8, about 2.5% of memory CD4, and 0.35% to 0.5% of memory CD8 clonotypes were shared across several donors. Based on pairwise subsampling, the degree of clonotype sharing among donors was expected to be affected by sequencing depth. Only blood was sampled, and tissue TCR repertoires likely differ from those in blood.

This clone was detected a few times. Its antigen is currently not known. No clone much larger than this one lies a single base away; base qualities are absent. Using the deep immunoSEQ assay, TCR CDR3 regions were amplified from genomic DNA by multiplex PCR. For each cell subset, the extracted genomic DNA was distributed evenly across all wells of several immunoSEQ 96-well plates, and each plate served as one replicate. Each replicate PCR for sorted subsets received approximately 200 ng genomic DNA, equal to roughly 29,000 T cell genomes. The purified libraries were quantified using a Qubit 3.0 fluorometer, sized with a Bioanalyzer 2100, and then quantified again using the KAPA Library Quantification kit. A separate single-read 150-cycle Illumina NextSeq 550 flow cell was used to sequence each immunoSEQ 96-well plate. Per the source publication's procedure: Because the immunoSEQ output held only junctional sequences and lacked quality scores, the filtering could not match the filtering applied to full-length reads. To assign V/J genes and CDR3, sequences were annotated using PyIR, a Python wrapper for IgBLAST v1.9, with IMGT germline references. Reads were removed for weak V/J assignments (E-value above 1e-6), missing CDR3, stop codons, out-of-frame junctions, or ambiguous translated residues. V3J clonotypes were defined as sequences sharing the same inferred V gene, J gene, and CDR3 amino acid sequence. The percentage overlap between two repertoires was calculated by dividing the number of shared unique clonotypes by the size of the smaller repertoire. Repertoire richness was assessed with RTK rarefaction, the Chao1 estimator, and Recon v2.1 estimates of unobserved clonotypes. For all TCRbeta clonotypes obtained by the gDNA method from a few donors, generation probabilities were computed with OLGA. Not all clones reach the TCRdb copy of this immuneACCESS table, which keeps in-frame sequences only. Checked studies attribute under half of the gap to unresolved V genes and leave the rest unexplained. V, J and clone size were drawn from that table, and D and trimming were deduced from the DNA. Recorded for this sample are around 750,000 clones; over 65% of them occurred a single time. The ten largest clones add up to under 2% of the sample.

The donors were healthy, HIV-negative adults who had no recently reported acute infections or vaccinations. All donors were Caucasian adults living in Nashville, Tennessee, USA. CD4+ T cells were enriched through magnetic negative selection, after which naive cells were positively selected on CD45RA and the remaining negative fraction served as the memory subset. Blood was collected by leukapheresis, and PBMCs were isolated by Ficoll-Histopaque density gradient centrifugation and then cryopreserved in liquid nitrogen vapor phase. Analytical flow cytometry was used to check the purity and quantity of every magnetically sorted T cell population. Genomic DNA was isolated from every sorted fraction and measured by UV absorbance on a Nanodrop 2000c. The germline V gene yields SGDLS for CDR1 and YYNGEE for CDR2. CDR3 length: 15 amino acids, cysteine to phenylalanine. Only the CDR3 portion is preserved as DNA: 45 bases, with reading frame beginning at the first base. The V and J ends are trimmed by 4 bases and 5 bases, leaving 19 bases between them.

The sequenced material came from memory CD4+ T cells sorted from blood. The cell subset or site tag for this specimen amounts to: CD45RA-negative fraction. The TCR sequence derives from a woman in her twenties or thirties in good health. The rearranged chain carries TRBV9 and TRBJ2-7; a tentative D call is TRBD2 (6 bases match). The DNA sequence follows: TGTGCCAGCAGCTTAGAGACTAGTAACGTCCACGAGCAGTACTTC. The encoded protein is CASSLETSNVHEQYF.